This T cell receptor beta chain was identified during a study of early T cells in non-severe SARS-CoV-2 infection. Study details: Sequencing targeted bulk RNA from unsorted whole blood, leaving chains unpaired.

This clonotype has just a few counts. The antigen is not known. Study results and limitations: The study's VDJdb matching favored anti-spike CD8 responses and missed private and CD4 specificities.

The TCR library protocol attached unique molecular identifiers to the individual cDNA molecules. TCRdb redid the calling of the 5' RACE reads with MiXCR, one entry per CDR3 protein. The data hold 30,000 to 40,000 distinct CDR3 sequences, with 5.4% observed a single time. Trimming stripped 2 bases from V and 3 bases from J, with 8 bases between. Germline V gene lookup returns CDR1 LGHNT and CDR2 FRNRAP. The CDR3 runs 15 residues. This receptor was taken from an adult who was a healthcare worker with PCR-confirmed SARS-CoV-2 infection or an uninfected control (not recorded which). The specimen sequenced was whole blood. This chain links TRBV12-5 with TRBJ2-6; D is unclear. In nucleotides, the CDR3 is TGTGCTAGTGGTTTGTCAGGTAATGGGGCCAACGTCCTGACTTTC. It yields the protein CASGLSGNGANVLTF.